This paragraph reports one T cell receptor beta chain. Its antigen is still unknown. Combining a sample-barcoded 5' primer with a J-beta primer mix, a second PCR ran for roughly 7 to 12 cycles. TCRdb reanalysed the 5' RACE reads using MiXCR and keeps one entry per CDR3 protein. The sample contains 1.8 million or so distinct CDR3 sequences, roughly two fifths of which appear only once. Ten milliliters of peripheral blood were drawn from each donor. At least 6 million PBMCs were isolated per sample. Germline V CDR1 and CDR2: LGHDT, YNNKEL (reference sequence). Trimming removed 0 bases from V and 10 bases from J, with 7 bases in between. The CDR3 sequence is 12 residues long. The record originates from a study of blood T cells in healthy people across ages. Study conclusions and caveats: Age brought a roughly linear fall in TCR beta diversity measured per million T cells.

V usage is TRBV3-1 and J usage is TRBJ1-5, with no clear D. The clonotype comes from a human donor in good health. The sequencing sample was made of blood. The CDR3 spells CASSQEEGPQHF. The CDR3 nucleotides are TGTGCCAGCAGCCAAGAGGAGGGACCCCAGCATTTT.